This TCR beta chain was sequenced in a study of identical twins. Using its own MiXCR run on the 5' RACE reads, TCRdb lists one record per CDR3 protein. This table has about 720,000 distinct CDR3 sequences, 15% to 20% appearing once. CDR3 length equals 20 residues. Germline CDR1 and CDR2: MNHEY and SVGEGT. V shed 4 bases and J shed 8 bases, with 32 bases lying between them. These data were likewise used in another study, on T cells expressing NK-cell markers.

The J gene is TRBJ2-2, the V gene TRBV6-2 or TRBV6-3, with D maybe TRBD2 (5 bases). Specimen: PBMCs. This receptor was taken from a woman aged 18-29 years in good health. This chain's CDR3 is CASSSTGNVFDYGPKGELFF. As DNA, the CDR3 is TGTGCCAGCAGTTCCACCGGGAACGTTTTCGATTACGGCCCTAAAGGGGAGCTGTTTTTT.